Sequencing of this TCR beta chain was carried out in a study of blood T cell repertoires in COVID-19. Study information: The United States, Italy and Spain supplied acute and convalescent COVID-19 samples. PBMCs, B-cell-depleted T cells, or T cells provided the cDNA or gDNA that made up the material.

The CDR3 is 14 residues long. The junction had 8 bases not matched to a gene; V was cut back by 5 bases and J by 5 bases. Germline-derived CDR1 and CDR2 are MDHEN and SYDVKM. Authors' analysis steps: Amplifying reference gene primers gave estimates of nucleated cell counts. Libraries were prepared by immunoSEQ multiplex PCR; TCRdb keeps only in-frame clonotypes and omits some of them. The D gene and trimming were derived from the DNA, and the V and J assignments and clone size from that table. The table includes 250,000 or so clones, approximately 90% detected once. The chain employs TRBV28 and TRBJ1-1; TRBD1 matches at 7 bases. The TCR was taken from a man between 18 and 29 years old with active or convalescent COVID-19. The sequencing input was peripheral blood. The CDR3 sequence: CASSIDREATEAFF. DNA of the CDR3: TGTGCCAGCAGTATTGACAGGGAGGCGACTGAAGCTTTCTTT.